This entry lists 27 T cell receptor beta chains sequenced from one sample in a study of blood T cell repertoires in COVID-19. Sequencing was performed with immunoSEQ multiplex PCR; in TCRdb, only in-frame clones are kept and a portion is missing. This sample has around 140,000 clones; more than 70% occur once, and the top ten carry 1.5% to 2%. Input material: peripheral blood. Every receptor here comes from a human donor in a cohort sampled during active COVID-19.

The chain combines TRBV19 with TRBJ1-1; 7 bases fit TRBD1. Germline V gives CDR1 LNHDA, CDR2 SQIVND (reference sequence). This CDR3 is 17 amino acids long. The J segment lost 4 bases and the V segment lost 0 bases, leaving 11 bases of the junction unmatched. CDR3 sequence: CASSIDRQGPGSTEAFF. CDR3 sequence (DNA): TGTGCCAGTAGTATAGATCGACAGGGACCGGGGAGCACTGAAGCTTTCTTT.

The chain uses TRBV3-1 (or the pseudogene TRBV3-2) and TRBJ1-2; the D is unclear. This CDR3 has 13 amino acids. CDR1 is LGHDT, CDR2 YNNKEL, per germline (reference sequence). With 1 base removed from V and 4 bases from J, the gap between germline ends came to 7 bases. The CDR3 loop reads CASSQGGVYGYTF. DNA of the CDR3: TGTGCCAGCAGCCAAGGGGGAGTCTATGGCTACACCTTC.

The rearrangement joins TRBV6-5 to TRBJ2-1; D gene uncertain. Germline CDR1 and CDR2: MNHEY and SVGAGI. The V end lost 0 bases, the J end lost 7 bases, and 10 bases lay between the germline ends. The CDR3 is 14 amino acids. The CDR3 reads CASSYSPARNEQFF. CDR3 bases: TGTGCCAGCAGTTACTCGCCAGCGAGGAATGAGCAGTTCTTC.

The J gene is TRBJ2-4, the V gene TRBV10-2; 12 nucleotides match TRBD2. CDR1 and CDR2 from the germline V gene are WSHSY and SAAADI. V lost 2 bases, J lost 13 bases, and 18 bases stayed unmatched. The CDR3 contains 18 residues. The CDR3 protein is CASSEPHHGLAGTGRQYF. The DNA for the CDR3 is TGCGCCAGCAGTGAGCCGCACCATGGACTAGCGGGGACCGGTCGACAGTACTTC.

The CDR3 loop is CASSLAVGPTYEQYF. In nucleotides, the CDR3 is TGTGCCAGCAGCTTAGCCGTGGGGCCCACCTACGAGCAGTACTTC. V and J are TRBV7-9 and TRBJ2-7, with D possibly matching TRBD1 (5 bases). The germline V gene encodes CDR1 SEHNR and CDR2 FQNEAQ (reference sequence). V was clipped by 0 bases and J by 2 bases, with 11 bases between them. CDR3 size: 15 residues.

The chain employs TRBV15 and TRBJ1-1; 9 bases match TRBD1. Germline-derived CDR1 and CDR2 are LNHNV and YYDKDF (reference sequence). The V gene end was trimmed by 2 bases and the J gene end by 5 bases; junction bases not matched to a gene: 6. This CDR3 spans 15 amino acids. The chain's CDR3 is CATSRSGQGWTEAFF. CDR3 sequence (DNA): TGTGCCACCAGCAGATCAGGACAGGGGTGGACTGAAGCTTTCTTT.

The chain is built from TRBV5-1 and TRBJ1-1; D might be TRBD1 (5 bases). The CDR3 length is 15 residues. From germline, CDR1 is SGHRS and CDR2 YFSETQ. Trimming pared 4 bases from V and 2 bases from J, leaving 15 bases between. DNA of the CDR3: TGCGCCAGCAGCACTAGCGGGGGGAGAAACACTGAAGCTTTCTTT. Translating gives CASSTSGGRNTEAFF. Together with reference TRBV5-1 and TRBJ1-1, the CDR3 gives the full variable domain: KAGVTQTPRYLIKTRGQQVTLSCSPISGHRSVSWYQQTPGQGLQFLFEYFSETQRNKGNFPGRFSGRQFSNSRSEMNVSTLELGDSALYLCASSTSGGRNTEAFFGQGTRLTVV.

This chain uses TRBV5-1 with TRBJ2-1, with D possibly being TRBD2 (7 bases). The CDR3 consists of 15 residues. Germline assignment: CDR1 SGHRS and CDR2 YFSETQ. V lost 0 bases and J lost 8, with 15 bases in between. The CDR3 nucleotides are TGCGCCAGCAGCTTGGGAGGGGGGGCACCCGATGAGCAGTTCTTC. This sequence encodes CASSLGGGAPDEQFF.

The chain combines TRBV7-2 with TRBJ1-4, with D maybe TRBD1 (6 bases). CDR1 is SGHTA and CDR2 is FQGNSA in the germline V gene. Between the trimmed V and J ends, which lost 2 bases and 8 bases, there was a span of 9 bases. The CDR3 loop spans 13 amino acids. CDR3 DNA sequence: TGTGCCAGCAGCTTAAACAGGGCCGAAAAACTGTTTTTT. It specifies CASSLNRAEKLFF.

Note on this clone: This same CDR3 is encoded by further DNA sequences in the sample. V usage is TRBV10-3 and J usage is TRBJ1-2, with TRBD1 matching 7 bases. The germline CDR1 and CDR2 sequences are ENHRY and SYGVKD. V lost 8 bases to trimming and J lost 2 bases; unmatched junction nucleotides: 5. CDR3 size: 13 residues. CDR3 sequence: CAISGQVNYGYTF. CDR3 nucleotides: TGTGCCATCTCCGGACAGGTGAACTATGGCTACACCTTC.

Only one count was recorded for this clone. The chain carries TRBV7-2 and TRBJ2-5, with TRBD2 matching 8 bases. CDR1 is SGHTA, CDR2 FQGNSA, per germline. This CDR3 spans 13 amino acids. J lost 0 bases, V lost 8 bases, and 2 bases had no gene match. CDR3 in amino acids: CASQRGYQETQYF. CDR3 coding DNA: TGTGCCAGCCAGCGGGGGTACCAAGAGACCCAGTACTTC.

The CDR3 DNA sequence: TGTGCCAGCAGTCCTCAGACCCCAGGGTATGGCTACACCTTC. Residues: CASSPQTPGYGYTF. The rearrangement uses TRBV27 and TRBJ1-2, with a weak D call TRBD1 (5 bases). The CDR3 has 14 amino acids. Germline CDR1 MNHEY, CDR2 SMNVEV (reference sequence). Trimming shortened V by 5 bases and J by 5 bases, and 15 bases separated the two germline ends.

This sequence joins TRBV4-3 and TRBJ1-6; 8 bases fit TRBD1. After removal of 1 base from V and 1 base from J, the junction contained 12 bases not matched to a gene. Germline V CDR1 and CDR2: LGHNA, YSLEER. The CDR3 loop spans 20 amino acids. Written as DNA, the CDR3 is TGCGCCAGCAGCCAAGTGGGAGACCCAGGGGGCAAGTCCTATAATTCACCCCTCCACTTT. It encodes CASSQVGDPGGKSYNSPLHF.

The V and J genes are TRBV5-1 and TRBJ2-5, with 12 bases identical to TRBD2. Germline CDR1 SGHRS, CDR2 YFSETQ. The CDR3 runs 15 residues. With 0 bases clipped from V and 3 bases from J, the junction kept 0 bases outside the gene matches. The CDR3 here is CASSLASGGEETQYF. CDR3 coding DNA: TGCGCCAGCAGCTTGGCTAGCGGGGGGGAAGAGACCCAGTACTTC. The variable domain in full, with the rest retrieved from reference TRBV5-1 and TRBJ2-5, is KAGVTQTPRYLIKTRGQQVTLSCSPISGHRSVSWYQQTPGQGLQFLFEYFSETQRNKGNFPGRFSGRQFSNSRSEMNVSTLELGDSALYLCASSLASGGEETQYFGPGTRLLVL.

The rearrangement uses TRBV19 and TRBJ1-1; D is uncertain. V shed 1 base and J shed 3 bases, with 9 bases lying between them. The CDR3 sequence is 14 residues long. Germline CDR1 and CDR2: LNHDA and SQIVND (reference sequence). The CDR3 DNA reads TGTGCCAGTAGTATAGGAGGGTTTTACACTGAAGCTTTCTTT. The encoded protein is CASSIGGFYTEAFF. The whole variable domain, filled in from reference TRBV19 and TRBJ1-1, reads DGGITQSPKYLFRKEGQNVTLSCEQNLNHDAMYWYRQDPGQGLRLIYYSQIVNDFQKGDIAEGYSVSREKKESFPLTVTSAQKNPTAFYLCASSIGGFYTEAFFGQGTRLTVV.

The count of this clone is one. V is TRBV19 and J is TRBJ1-5; 8 positions match TRBD1. CDR3 length equals 15 residues. From germline, CDR1 is LNHDA and CDR2 SQIVND (reference sequence). V dropped 3 bases and J dropped 6; count of bases not matched to a gene: 7. Here the CDR3 DNA reads TGTGCCAGTAGTATTTCCAGGACAGGGCCTCAGCCCCAGCATTTT. Encoded protein: CASSISRTGPQPQHF.

The genes are TRBV25-1 and TRBJ2-7, with D hard to call. CDR3 length equals 15 residues. With 1 base removed from V and 4 bases from J, the gap between germline ends came to 14 bases. Germline V gene lookup returns CDR1 MGHDK and CDR2 SYGVNS. This CDR3 is CASSESTKANYEQYF. The CDR3 bases are TGTGCCAGCAGTGAATCAACAAAAGCGAATTACGAGCAGTACTTC.

V and J are TRBV12-3 or TRBV12-4 and TRBJ1-2; tentatively, D is TRBD1 (6 bases). This CDR3 is built from 13 residues. The V end was cut by 5 bases, the J end by 8 bases, with 15 bases between. In nucleotides, the CDR3 is TGTGCCAGCAGTCACAGGGCAGGCCTCGGCTACACCTTC. Protein: CASSHRAGLGYTF.

The V gene is TRBV18, the J gene TRBJ2-7; no clear D gene. The V end was cut by 2 bases, the J end by 2 bases, with 7 bases between. CDR3 length: 13 amino acids. The germline CDR1 and CDR2 sequences are KGHSH and LQKENI. The CDR3 here is CASSPEVPYEQYF. The CDR3 coding sequence is TGTGCCAGCTCACCAGAGGTACCCTACGAGCAGTACTTC.

The chain joins TRBV10-3 to TRBJ1-1; D may be TRBD1 (5 bases). V gave up 2 bases and J gave up 1 base, with 8 bases separating them. This CDR3 has 14 amino acids. Germline CDR1 reads ENHRY; CDR2 reads SYGVKD. CDR3 sequence (DNA): TGTGCCATCAGTGAGAAGCAGGGGAACACTGAAGCTTTCTTT. Its protein product is CAISEKQGNTEAFF.

This chain joins TRBV25-1 and TRBJ1-2; perhaps TRBD1 as D (6 bases). CDR1 and CDR2 from the germline V gene are MGHDK and SYGVNS. This CDR3 spans 17 amino acids. The V gene lost 1 base and the J gene lost 6 bases, with 21 bases spanning the gap. The CDR3 region has the DNA TGTGCCAGCAGTGAATCTACCGCCCGGGACACAAGAAATGGCTACACCTTC. Protein sequence: CASSESTARDTRNGYTF.

This chain uses TRBV7-3 with TRBJ2-1; 9 nucleotides agree with TRBD1. In germline, CDR1 is SGHTA, CDR2 FQGTGA. Trimming removed 4 bases from V and 0 bases from J; junction bases left unmatched: 1. CDR3 length equals 15 residues. The CDR3 region has the DNA TGTGCCAGCAGCTCGACAGGGGGCTCCTACAATGAGCAGTTCTTC. Translated: CASSSTGGSYNEQFF.

This chain connects TRBV28 to TRBJ2-7, with unresolved D. CDR1 and CDR2 from the germline V gene are MDHEN and SYDVKM. This CDR3 region has 13 residues. Between the trimmed V and J ends, which lost 6 bases and 4 bases, there was a span of 13 bases. CDR3 bases: TGTGCCAGCAGGCCTGGTACAGAGTACGAGCAGTACTTC. Amino acid sequence: CASRPGTEYEQYF.

On this clone itself: Other DNA sequences in this specimen translate into the identical CDR3. This rearrangement joins TRBV19 to TRBJ1-6, with TRBD1 identical over 9 bases. Trimming cost V 1 base and J 8 bases; bases outside gene matches: 3. This CDR3 is 15 amino acids long. Germline lookup yields CDR1 LNHDA and CDR2 SQIVND (reference sequence). The CDR3 reads CASSIGGQGDSPLHF. The CDR3 DNA sequence: TGTGCCAGTAGTATAGGGGGACAGGGTGATTCACCCCTCCACTTT. Looking up the rest from reference TRBV19 and TRBJ1-6 gives the full variable domain: DGGITQSPKYLFRKEGQNVTLSCEQNLNHDAMYWYRQDPGQGLRLIYYSQIVNDFQKGDIAEGYSVSREKKESFPLTVTSAQKNPTAFYLCASSIGGQGDSPLHFGNGTRLTVT.

The J gene is TRBJ2-7, the V gene TRBV15; D not resolved. Trimming took 0 bases from V and 4 from J, leaving 13 bases between them. This CDR3 is built from 15 residues. CDR1 and CDR2 (germline): LNHNV, YYDKDF (reference sequence). As DNA, the CDR3 is TGTGCCACCAGCAGAGAAGAAACGGTTGCTTACGAGCAGTACTTC. It yields the protein CATSREETVAYEQYF.

The chain is built from TRBV27 and TRBJ1-2; 7 bases align to TRBD1. The V segment lost 2 bases and the J segment 8 bases; nucleotides outside the gene matches: 5. Germline CDR1 and CDR2: MNHEY and SMNVEV (reference sequence). The CDR3 loop spans 13 amino acids. CDR3 sequence reads: CASSLSTGDGYTF. For the CDR3, the DNA is TGTGCCAGCAGTTTAAGCACAGGGGACGGCTACACCTTC.

This chain joins TRBV10-3 and TRBJ2-1, with TRBD2 matching over 15 bases. The germline V gene encodes CDR1 ENHRY and CDR2 SYGVKD. The ends lost 2 bases at V and 1 base at J; junction bases unmatched: 3. The CDR3 loop spans 18 amino acids. CDR3 in DNA: TGTGCCATCAGTGAGACGGGGACTAGCGGGGGGTCCTACAATGAGCAGTTCTTC. Protein sequence: CAISETGTSGGSYNEQFF.